The 9 T cell receptor beta chains in this list originate from one sample, sequenced in a study of cytomegalovirus exposure and HLA in healthy donors. PCR used 60 Vbeta primers and 13 Jbeta primers. The table came from immunoSEQ multiplex PCR; TCRdb's copy has only in-frame clones and leaves some out. The top ten hold about 1.5% of the sample, which has 130,000 or so clones, around 78% seen once. Sequenced input: PBMCs. Receptor source: a woman aged 18 to 35 in good health and CMV-seronegative.

The V gene is TRBV5-6, the J gene TRBJ2-7; TRBD2 might be the D (6 bases). The germline CDR1 and CDR2 sequences are SGHDT and YYEEEE. The V gene lost 5 bases and the J gene lost 10 bases, with 22 bases spanning the gap. This CDR3 comprises 14 residues. The DNA of the CDR3 is TGTGCCAGCAGTGTTGGGGGGATGATACGATTTCAGTACTTC. Translating it yields CASSVGGMIRFQYF.

This clone was seen only a few times. The chain is built from TRBV19 and TRBJ1-1; D gene unclear. Germline assignment: CDR1 LNHDA and CDR2 SQIVND (reference sequence). With 5 bases removed from V and 2 bases from J, the gap between germline ends came to 9 bases. The CDR3 is 13 residues long. The CDR3 reads CASSRGENTEAFF. The CDR3 nucleotides read TGTGCCAGTAGTCGAGGTGAAAACACTGAAGCTTTCTTT. The entire variable domain, with the rest obtained from reference TRBV19 and TRBJ1-1, is as follows: DGGITQSPKYLFRKEGQNVTLSCEQNLNHDAMYWYRQDPGQGLRLIYYSQIVNDFQKGDIAEGYSVSREKKESFPLTVTSAQKNPTAFYLCASSRGENTEAFFGQGTRLTVV.

The gene calls are TRBV29-1 and TRBJ1-1; D is possibly TRBD1 (5 bases). CDR3 length: 13 residues. Germline values: CDR1 SQVTM, CDR2 ANQGSEA. Trimming cost V 7 bases and J 1 base, with 13 bases left between them. The CDR3 here is CSGWGDSNTEAFF. DNA for the CDR3: TGCAGCGGATGGGGGGATTCGAACACTGAAGCTTTCTTT.

The chain links TRBV29-1 to TRBJ1-5; D possibly corresponds to TRBD1 (5 bases). The CDR3 length is 14 residues. Germline V gene lookup returns CDR1 SQVTM and CDR2 ANQGSEA. Between the trimmed V and J ends, which lost 7 bases and 3 bases, there was a span of 16 bases. The CDR3 bases are TGCAGCGCAACCAGTGGGGCGGACAATCAGCCCCAGCATTTT. This sequence encodes CSATSGADNQPQHF.

The chain couples TRBV6-5 to TRBJ1-1, with 8 bases aligning to TRBD1. Germline values: CDR1 MNHEY, CDR2 SVGAGI. The CDR3 is 13 amino acids. Trimming removed 6 bases from V and 3 bases from J; junction bases left unmatched: 3. CDR3 sequence (DNA): TGTGCCAGCAGCCCACAGGGGGACACTGAAGCTTTCTTT. It is translated as CASSPQGDTEAFF.

The chain employs TRBV9 and TRBJ2-7; possible D gene TRBD2, 5 bases. The CDR3 contains 13 residues. Per germline, CDR1 SGDLS and CDR2 YYNGEE. The V gene lost 3 bases and the J gene lost 3 bases, with 10 bases spanning the gap. The CDR3 coding sequence is TGTGCCAGCAGCGGCCCCGGGAACTACGAGCAGTACTTC. This translates into CASSGPGNYEQYF. Full variable domain (rest looked up from reference TRBV9 and TRBJ2-7): DSGVTQTPKHLITATGQRVTLRCSPRSGDLSVYWYQQSLDQGLQFLIQYYNGEERAKGNILERFSAQQFPDLHSELNLSSLELGDSALYFCASSGPGNYEQYFGPGTRLTVT.

This clone was counted between two and nine times. The chain links TRBV6-5 to TRBJ2-5; 9 nucleotides agree with TRBD2. Germline CDR1 is MNHEY and CDR2 is SVGAGI. This CDR3 is 14 amino acids long. V dropped 6 bases and J dropped 5; count of bases not matched to a gene: 7. CDR3 sequence: CASRRRGGGETQYF. Here the CDR3 DNA reads TGTGCCAGCAGGAGGCGGGGGGGCGGGGAGACCCAGTACTTC.

V usage is TRBV29-1 and J usage is TRBJ1-2; 9 bases map to TRBD1. The V segment lost 7 bases and the J segment 3 bases; nucleotides outside the gene matches: 6. The CDR3 covers 13 residues. CDR1 is SQVTM, CDR2 ANQGSEA, per germline. CDR3 in amino acids: CSAGQGRDYGYTF. The DNA for the CDR3 is TGCAGCGCCGGACAGGGGAGAGACTATGGCTACACCTTC.

This chain uses TRBV7-9 with TRBJ1-2; a possible D gene is TRBD1 (5 bases). The CDR3 sequence is 14 residues long. Trimming shortened V by 2 bases and J by 5 bases, and 12 bases separated the two germline ends. Germline V gene lookup returns CDR1 SEHNR and CDR2 FQNEAQ (reference sequence). CDR3 protein: CASSLSQGVYGYTF. As DNA, the CDR3 is TGTGCCAGCAGCTTAAGCCAGGGCGTTTATGGCTACACCTTC. The variable domain in full, with the rest retrieved from reference TRBV7-9 and TRBJ1-2, is DTGVSQNPRHKITKRGQNVTFRCDPISEHNRLYWYRQTLGQGPEFLTYFQNEAQLEKSRLLSDRFSAERPKGSFSTLEIQRTEQGDSAMYLCASSLSQGVYGYTFGSGTRLTVV.